The 16 T cell receptor beta chains below all came from one sample that was sequenced in a study of OX40 agonist ivuxolimab in advanced cancers. The assay was immunoSEQ multiplex PCR, and TCRdb's table has in-frame clones only and misses some. Of about 34,000 clones in the sample, about 92% are singletons; the top ten hold approximately 10%. Sequenced here: CD4+ or CD8+ T cells sorted from blood, sampled in a trial of the OX40 agonist ivuxolimab. The receptors derive from an adult with an advanced solid tumor such as melanoma, head and neck, liver or kidney cancer.

The chain joins TRBV5-1 to TRBJ2-1, with D possibly TRBD1 on 5 matching bases. Trimming shortened V by 1 base and J by 8 bases, and 13 bases separated the two germline ends. The CDR3 loop spans 14 amino acids. Germline V lookup: CDR1 SGHRS, CDR2 YFSETQ. The CDR3 DNA reads TGCGCCAGCAGCTTGTTGGCCTTAGGGGATGAGCAGTTCTTC. It translates to CASSLLALGDEQFF.

The chain joins TRBV27 to TRBJ2-3; a possible D gene is TRBD1 (6 bases). CDR3 size: 14 residues. V gave up 5 bases and J gave up 2 bases, with 11 bases separating them. Germline V lookup: CDR1 MNHEY, CDR2 SMNVEV (reference sequence). CDR3 sequence reads: CASSLNRDTDTQYF. CDR3 coding DNA: TGTGCCAGCAGTCTCAACAGGGACACAGATACGCAGTATTTT.

The CDR3 DNA follows: TGTGCCAGCAGCCGCGGACAGGCACGAGAGACCCAGTACTTC. Its protein product is CASSRGQARETQYF. The rearrangement uses TRBV28 and TRBJ2-5, with 7 bases that match TRBD1. The CDR3 is 14 residues long. Germline V gives CDR1 MDHEN, CDR2 SYDVKM. Losses at the gene ends were 6 bases for V and 4 bases for J; bases not matched to a gene: 8.

The chain recombines TRBV11-3 with TRBJ1-3, with D possibly being TRBD1 (5 bases). V lost 5 bases to trimming and J lost 4 bases, with 18 bases between them. Looked up from germline, CDR1 is SGHNT and CDR2 is YENEEA. The CDR3 is 16 residues long. The CDR3 nucleotides read TGTGCCAGCAGCAACAATTTCGAGGGGAGAGGAAACACCATATATTTT. Translating gives CASSNNFEGRGNTIYF. Looking up the rest from reference TRBV11-3 and TRBJ1-3 gives the full variable domain: EAGVVQSPRYKIIEKKQPVAFWCNPISGHNTLYWYLQNLGQGPELLIRYENEEAVDDSQLPKDRFSAERLKGVDSTLKIQPAELGDSAVYLCASSNNFEGRGNTIYFGEGSWLTVV.

This rearrangement joins TRBV28 to TRBJ2-1; 12 positions match TRBD2. Per germline, CDR1 MDHEN and CDR2 SYDVKM. The ends lost 2 bases at V and 6 bases at J; junction bases unmatched: 5. The CDR3 is made up of 16 amino acids. DNA of the CDR3: TGTGCCAGCAGTTTACCACTAGCGGGAGGAGGCAATGAGCAGTTCTTC. Its protein product is CASSLPLAGGGNEQFF.

The chain couples TRBV5-1 to TRBJ2-1; D is possibly TRBD2 (5 bases). CDR3 length: 14 amino acids. CDR1 is SGHRS and CDR2 is YFSETQ in the germline V gene. The V gene lost 1 base and the J gene lost 7 bases, with 12 bases spanning the gap. The CDR3: CASSLTGSGNEQFF. The CDR3 DNA reads as TGCGCCAGCAGCTTGACGGGTTCGGGAAATGAGCAGTTCTTC.

The rearrangement uses TRBV9 and TRBJ2-5; D unclear. The CDR3 runs to 11 residues. V was pared by 0 bases and J by 3 bases, with 0 bases between. Germline-derived CDR1 and CDR2 are SGDLS and YYNGEE. CDR3 protein: CASSVEETQYF. The CDR3 DNA reads as TGTGCCAGCAGCGTAGAAGAGACCCAGTACTTC.

This chain uses TRBV28 with TRBJ1-1; D unclear. The germline V gene encodes CDR1 MDHEN and CDR2 SYDVKM. V gave up 7 bases and J gave up 1 base, with 16 bases separating them. The CDR3 has 15 amino acids. DNA for the CDR3: TGTGCCAGCACTATTGGCGCACAGCGGAACACTGAAGCTTTCTTT. Protein product: CASTIGAQRNTEAFF.

The V gene is TRBV11-2, the J gene TRBJ1-3; D is uncertain. V was trimmed by 3 bases and J by 3 bases, leaving 9 bases between them. The germline V gene has CDR1 SGHAT and CDR2 FQNNGV. The CDR3 totals 14 residues. Written as DNA, the CDR3 is TGTGCCAGCAGCTTTAACCGGGGTGGAAACACCATATATTTT. Translation gives CASSFNRGGNTIYF.

The chain employs TRBV7-3 and TRBJ2-6; no firm D call. The CDR3 extends over 17 amino acids. V lost 0 bases to trimming and J lost 2 bases, with 11 bases between them. Germline CDR1 SGHTA, CDR2 FQGTGA. DNA for the CDR3: TGTGCCAGCAGCTTAACCCCTCGGATCGCTGGGGCCAACGTCCTGACTTTC. Protein product: CASSLTPRIAGANVLTF.

This chain connects TRBV18 to TRBJ2-2; 7 nucleotides match TRBD1. CDR1 is KGHSH and CDR2 is LQKENI in the germline V gene. The CDR3 contains 15 residues. J was trimmed by 5 bases and V by 3 bases; bases with no gene match: 6. The CDR3: CASSPYRGETGELFF. CDR3 bases: TGTGCCAGCTCACCCTACAGGGGCGAGACCGGGGAGCTGTTTTTT.

This chain links TRBV7-9 with TRBJ1-2; D is perhaps TRBD1 (5 bases). Germline V gene data show CDR1 as SEHNR and CDR2 as FQNEAQ (reference sequence). The CDR3 runs to 14 residues. The V and J ends lost 3 bases and 5 bases respectively, with 13 bases between them. The CDR3 is CASSFGDRLYGYTF. For the CDR3, the DNA is TGTGCCAGCAGCTTCGGAGACAGACTATATGGCTACACCTTC.

CDR3 in DNA: TGCGCCAGCAGCTTGGGTGGGACAGGAGGCCACGAGCAGTACTTC. This encodes CASSLGGTGGHEQYF. The gene calls are TRBV5-1 and TRBJ2-7; 8 bases agree with TRBD1. This CDR3 comprises 15 residues. Germline CDR1 reads SGHRS; CDR2 reads YFSETQ. V was pared by 0 bases and J by 5 bases, with 7 bases of the junction left unmatched. The complete variable domain, with remaining parts taken from reference TRBV5-1 and TRBJ2-7, reads KAGVTQTPRYLIKTRGQQVTLSCSPISGHRSVSWYQQTPGQGLQFLFEYFSETQRNKGNFPGRFSGRQFSNSRSEMNVSTLELGDSALYLCASSLGGTGGHEQYFGPGTRLTVT.

This chain links TRBV7-6 with TRBJ2-5; no definite D call. The germline V gene encodes CDR1 SGHVS and CDR2 FNYEAQ. Trimming removed 5 bases at V and 5 bases at J, with 15 bases between. The CDR3 consists of 14 residues. The CDR3 DNA is TGTGCCAGCAGCCAAAGGGCGACTCCGGAGACCCAGTACTTC. Amino acids: CASSQRATPETQYF.

The genes are TRBV11-1 and TRBJ2-7; possible D gene TRBD1, 8 bases. The ends were cut back, 4 bases at V and 7 bases at J, with 20 bases in the middle. Germline V gene sequence: CDR1 SGHAT, CDR2 FQDESV (reference sequence). This CDR3 spans 15 amino acids. The CDR3 DNA follows: TGTGCCAGCAGCTCTTCGACAGGGGAGGGTCAGGAGCAGTACTTC. Protein sequence: CASSSSTGEGQEQYF.

V and J are TRBV28 and TRBJ2-7, with a tentative D call TRBD2 (6 bases). From germline, CDR1 is MDHEN and CDR2 SYDVKM. V dropped 4 bases and J dropped 2 bases, with 18 bases sitting between them. The CDR3 length is 16 residues. The CDR3 loop is CASSSGGLARPYEQYF. Written as DNA, the CDR3 is TGTGCCAGCAGTTCTGGGGGACTTGCGAGACCCTACGAGCAGTACTTC.